A single sample is the source of the 28 T cell receptor beta chains below, sequenced in a study of T cells in Graves' hyperthyroidism and ophthalmopathy. From RNA transcripts, TCR beta CDR3 regions were amplified. With the HTBI primer set, the TCR CDR3 went through a first round of RT-PCR. TCRdb redid the calling of the multiplex PCR reads with MiXCR, one entry per CDR3 protein. This sample has approximately 430,000 distinct CDR3 sequences; more than 15% occur once, and the top ten carry roughly 7.7%. The sequencing sample was made of blood. The source of these receptors is a woman between 18 and 29 years old with Graves' hyperthyroidism.

This clonotype was seen repeatedly, ten times or more. The chain carries TRBV10-3 and TRBJ1-5, with D possibly TRBD1 on 5 matching bases. With 9 bases removed from V and 1 base from J, the gap between germline ends came to 16 bases. The CDR3 sequence is 15 residues long. Germline-derived CDR1 and CDR2 are ENHRY and SYGVKD. The CDR3, as DNA: TGTGCCATTTCCCGGGTCGGGGGGAGCAATCAGCCCCAGCATTTT. Translation: CAISRVGGSNQPQHF.

This clonotype showed up many times. V gene TRBV18 combines with J gene TRBJ1-6, with D possibly matching TRBD1 (6 bases). Trimming took 0 bases from V and 7 from J, leaving 7 bases between them. CDR3 length: 14 residues. CDR1 is KGHSH, CDR2 LQKENI, per germline. CDR3 in amino acids: CASSPPGQNSPLHF. In DNA, the CDR3 is TGTGCCAGCTCACCACCGGGACAAAATTCACCCCTCCACTTT.

The table lists this clonotype with many counts. This chain links TRBV5-8 with TRBJ2-1, with 11 bases matching TRBD2. Germline CDR1 and CDR2: SGHTS and YDEGEE. The CDR3 spans 17 residues. The ends lost 2 bases at V and 10 bases at J; junction bases unmatched: 14. The CDR3 spells CASSFTSGSPRHWEQFF. For the CDR3, the DNA is TGTGCCAGCAGCTTCACTAGCGGGAGTCCACGCCATTGGGAGCAGTTCTTC.

Ten or more counts support this clonotype. The chain carries TRBV2 and TRBJ2-7; no clear D gene. V was trimmed by 2 bases and J by 1 base, leaving 9 bases between them. The CDR3 extends over 14 amino acids. Germline V lookup: CDR1 SNHLY, CDR2 FYNNEI. DNA of the CDR3: TGTGCCAGCAGTGAACGGGCCCAATCCTACGAGCAGTACTTC. This encodes CASSERAQSYEQYF.

The chain joins TRBV19 to TRBJ1-4, with D perhaps TRBD1 (5 bases). This CDR3 has 13 amino acids. The germline V gene has CDR1 LNHDA and CDR2 SQIVND (reference sequence). Trimming took 5 bases from V and 7 from J, leaving 11 bases between them. In DNA form, the CDR3 reads TGTGCCAGTAGTGGGGGAATGAGTGAAAAACTGTTTTTT. It encodes CASSGGMSEKLFF.

This clonotype has ten or more counts. V and J are TRBV28 and TRBJ2-7; TRBD2 agrees at 7 bases. Per germline, CDR1 MDHEN and CDR2 SYDVKM. V was clipped by 5 bases and J by 2 bases; unmatched bases: 9. CDR3 length: 15 amino acids. The chain's CDR3 is CASSPRSGGTYEQYF. CDR3 coding DNA: TGTGCCAGCAGTCCGAGGTCGGGGGGAACCTACGAGCAGTACTTC. Full variable domain (remainder filled in from reference TRBV28 and TRBJ2-7): DVKVTQSSRYLVKRTGEKVFLECVQDMDHENMFWYRQDPGLGLRLIYFSYDVKMKEKGDIPEGYSVSREKKERFSLILESASTNQTSMYLCASSPRSGGTYEQYFGPGTRLTVT.

The chain has TRBV7-8 and TRBJ1-2; D possibly corresponds to TRBD1 (6 bases). The V end was cut by 5 bases, the J end by 4 bases, with 14 bases between. This CDR3 has 14 amino acids. Germline loops: CDR1 SGHVS, CDR2 FQNEAQ. CDR3 protein: CASSLRGLLYGYTF. In DNA, the CDR3 is TGTGCCAGCAGCCTCAGGGGTCTTCTCTATGGCTACACCTTC.

This clonotype was seen repeatedly, ten times or more. The gene calls are TRBV2 and TRBJ2-3, with D possibly being TRBD1 (6 bases). V gave up 7 bases and J gave up 3 bases, with 17 bases separating them. Germline V CDR1 and CDR2: SNHLY, FYNNEI. This CDR3 region has 15 residues. The CDR3 sequence is CASTSDRIGTDTQYF. The CDR3 nucleotides read TGTGCCAGCACTTCCGACAGGATAGGGACAGATACGCAGTATTTT.

Turning to this clonotype: Being one base from a much bigger clone, this may be a read error. CDR3 bases: TGTGCCAGCAGTCCCCCAATCGCCGGGGAGCTGTTTTTT. Translated, it gives CASSPPIAGELFF. The chain has TRBV12-3 or TRBV12-4 and TRBJ2-2, with unresolved D. V gave up 5 bases and J gave up 6 bases, with 10 bases separating them. This CDR3 is 13 amino acids long.

This clonotype appeared many times. The V gene is TRBV2, the J gene TRBJ2-7; 14 nucleotides line up with TRBD2. Germline loops: CDR1 SNHLY, CDR2 FYNNEI. The CDR3 length is 18 residues. The ends lost 7 bases at V and 1 base at J; junction bases unmatched: 12. CDR3 DNA: TGTGCCAGCACCGACTGGGGGACTAGCGGGAGCGAATCCTACGAGCAGTACTTC. This gives the protein CASTDWGTSGSESYEQYF.

This clonotype was detected many times. The chain links TRBV11-2 to TRBJ1-2, with a tentative D call TRBD1 (6 bases). Between the trimmed V and J ends, which lost 3 bases and 8 bases, there was a span of 19 bases. CDR1 and CDR2 (germline): SGHAT, FQNNGV. The length of the CDR3 is 15 residues. CDR3 in DNA: TGTGCCAGCAGCTTCCCGGGCGGACTACAGGGCGGCTACACCTTC. Protein sequence: CASSFPGGLQGGYTF.

Many counts were recorded for this clonotype. This chain uses TRBV7-9 with TRBJ2-5, with D unclear. Germline CDR1 and CDR2: SEHNR and FQNEAQ (reference sequence). With 5 bases removed from V and 5 bases from J, the gap between germline ends came to 9 bases. This CDR3 contains 12 residues. DNA of the CDR3: TGTGCCAGCAGCGTGGATCGGGAGACCCAGTACTTC. It yields the protein CASSVDRETQYF.

This clonotype occurred a few times. The chain couples TRBV28 to TRBJ1-6; 10 bases align to TRBD1. This CDR3 has 16 amino acids. Unmatched junction bases numbered 11, after V lost 5 bases and J lost 10 bases. Germline loops: CDR1 MDHEN, CDR2 SYDVKM. This chain's CDR3 is CASSPAGQGVGSPLHF. CDR3 DNA sequence: TGTGCCAGCAGTCCCGCCGGACAGGGGGTTGGATCACCCCTCCACTTT. Variable domain in full (rest from reference TRBV28 and TRBJ1-6): DVKVTQSSRYLVKRTGEKVFLECVQDMDHENMFWYRQDPGLGLRLIYFSYDVKMKEKGDIPEGYSVSREKKERFSLILESASTNQTSMYLCASSPAGQGVGSPLHFGNGTRLTVT.

This clonotype was recorded many times. The gene calls are TRBV7-8 and TRBJ2-1; no reliable D call. The CDR3 is made up of 12 amino acids. The V and J ends lost 4 bases and 15 bases respectively, with 16 bases between them. Per germline, CDR1 SGHVS and CDR2 FQNEAQ. For the CDR3, the DNA is TGTGCCAGCAGCTCGTCTACCCGGGCGCCGTTCTTC. Encoded protein: CASSSSTRAPFF. The full variable domain, completed using reference TRBV7-8 and TRBJ2-1, is GAGVSQSPRYKVAKRGQDVALRCDPISGHVSLFWYQQALGQGPEFLTYFQNEAQLDKSGLPSDRFFAERPEGSVSTLKIQRTQQEDSAVYLCASSSSTRAPFFGPGTRLTVL.

This clonotype was counted at least ten times. The chain has TRBV7-9 and TRBJ1-2; D remains ambiguous. CDR1 is SEHNR, CDR2 FQNEAQ, per germline (reference sequence). The CDR3 consists of 14 residues. Trimming left V 5 bases short and J 1 base short, with 11 bases between. Here the CDR3 reads CASSAQPVNYGYTF. CDR3 bases: TGTGCCAGCAGCGCCCAGCCGGTTAACTATGGCTACACCTTC.

The sample holds many counts of this clonotype. This rearrangement joins TRBV28 to TRBJ2-1; TRBD2 matches 12 bases. Per the germline V gene, CDR1 is MDHEN and CDR2 is SYDVKM. The CDR3 consists of 16 residues. V gave up 6 bases and J gave up 7 bases; unmatched junction bases: 10. This chain's CDR3 is CASSRPQLAGGNEQFF. In DNA, the CDR3 is TGTGCCAGCAGCCGGCCTCAACTAGCGGGGGGTAATGAGCAGTTCTTC.

This clonotype appeared many times. This chain links TRBV6-1 with TRBJ2-5, with D unclear. From germline, CDR1 is MNHNS and CDR2 SASEGT. The CDR3 contains 14 residues. Trimming stripped 6 bases from V and 5 bases from J, with 16 bases between. CDR3 region: CASRPSRLYETQYF. The CDR3 nucleotides are TGTGCCAGCAGGCCCTCGCGGTTGTATGAGACCCAGTACTTC.

This clonotype was recorded at least ten times. The V call is TRBV5-6, the J call TRBJ2-1, with a weak D call TRBD1 (5 bases). The germline CDR1 and CDR2 sequences are SGHDT and YYEEEE. The CDR3 spans 12 residues. V was cut by 4 bases and J by 8 bases, with 10 bases left in between. The DNA of the CDR3 is TGTGCCAGCAGCGTGCAGGGCGATGAGCAGTTCTTC. Its translation: CASSVQGDEQFF.

The chain employs TRBV13 and TRBJ1-3; TRBD1 is a possible D gene (6 bases). This CDR3 has 16 residues. Germline V gene sequence: CDR1 PRHDT, CDR2 FYEKMQ (reference sequence). V lost 5 bases to trimming and J lost 0 bases, with 14 bases between them. The CDR3 protein is CASSGYREGSGNTIYF. For the CDR3, the DNA is TGTGCCAGCAGCGGTTACAGGGAGGGCTCTGGAAACACCATATATTTT.

This clonotype was seen repeatedly, ten times or more. The V gene is TRBV6-1, the J gene TRBJ2-7; D perhaps matches TRBD1 (6 bases). The CDR3 totals 15 residues. V was pared by 5 bases and J by 0 bases, with 14 bases between. Looked up from germline, CDR1 is MNHNS and CDR2 is SASEGT. The CDR3 DNA follows: TGTGCCAGCAGTAATAGCTGGGACAACTCCTACGAGCAGTACTTC. As protein: CASSNSWDNSYEQYF.

This clonotype has more than one count but fewer than ten. At one of its ends the junction is not consistent with the germline gene, which may arise from a read error. The chain employs TRBV7-9 and TRBJ2-1, with unresolved D. The CDR3 extends over 11 amino acids. Germline CDR1 is SEHNR and CDR2 is FQNEAQ (reference sequence). CDR3 region: CASELYSEQFF. CDR3 bases: TGTGCCAGCGAACTTTACAGTGAGCAGTTCTTC.

This clonotype was recorded many times. V gene TRBV10-3 combines with J gene TRBJ2-5, with 7 bases lining up with TRBD1. V trimming: 8 bases; J trimming: 5 bases; junction bases outside the gene matches: 11. The CDR3 sequence is 14 residues long. CDR1 is ENHRY, CDR2 SYGVKD, per germline. DNA for the CDR3: TGTGCCATCTCCCGGACAGGATTAGGGGAGACCCAGTACTTC. Protein sequence: CAISRTGLGETQYF.

This clonotype was seen at least ten times. This chain links TRBV2 with TRBJ2-5; D uncertain. V shed 7 bases and J shed 4 bases, with 13 bases lying between them. Looked up from germline, CDR1 is SNHLY and CDR2 is FYNNEI. The CDR3 totals 13 residues. In nucleotides, the CDR3 is TGTGCCAGCATGACACATCCCGCAGAGACCCAGTACTTC. Translation: CASMTHPAETQYF.

At least ten counts were recorded for this clonotype. This rearrangement joins TRBV5-1 to TRBJ2-7, with TRBD2 as a possible D gene (6 bases). The CDR3 sequence is 13 residues long. The V end lost 3 bases, the J end lost 3 bases, and 10 bases lay between the germline ends. Germline lookup yields CDR1 SGHRS and CDR2 YFSETQ. As DNA, the CDR3 is TGCGCCAGCAGCTCGGGACTGGTCTACGAGCAGTACTTC. Its protein product is CASSSGLVYEQYF.

Here the CDR3 reads CASSYSFGVGTPLHF. CDR3 nucleotides: TGTGCCAGCAGTTACTCGTTCGGGGTCGGGACACCCCTCCACTTT. V and J are TRBV6-5 and TRBJ1-6; D call uncertain. The V end lost 0 bases, the J end lost 11 bases, and 14 bases lay between the germline ends. The length of the CDR3 is 15 residues. Germline assignment: CDR1 MNHEY and CDR2 SVGAGI.

This clonotype was recorded at least ten times. The J gene is TRBJ2-3, the V gene TRBV13, with 10 nucleotides matching TRBD2. Germline CDR1 PRHDT, CDR2 FYEKMQ (reference sequence). Trimming took 3 bases from V and 4 from J; bases not matched to a gene: 4. This CDR3 is 15 amino acids long. CDR3 sequence reads: CASSLSGRVADTQYF. The CDR3 bases are TGTGCCAGCAGCTTGAGCGGGAGGGTCGCAGATACGCAGTATTTT.

Many counts were recorded for this clonotype. The V gene is TRBV7-3, the J gene TRBJ2-1; D not certain. V lost 0 bases and J 5 bases, leaving 5 bases between the germline ends. CDR1 and CDR2 (germline): SGHTA, FQGTGA. The CDR3 has 13 residues. CDR3 residues: CASSLTRDNEQFF. The CDR3 bases are TGTGCCAGCAGCTTAACTAGAGACAATGAGCAGTTCTTC.

On this clonotype: A read error is possible here, since a much larger clone lies one base away. The chain combines TRBV27 with TRBJ2-7; 7 nucleotides align to TRBD1. From germline, CDR1 is MNHEY and CDR2 SMNVEV (reference sequence). V shed 6 bases and J 3 bases; nucleotides not matched to a gene: 5. There are 13 residues in the CDR3. In DNA form, the CDR3 reads TGTGCCAGCAGGTGGGCAGGGGGCTACGAGCAGTACTTC. Its protein is CASRWAGGYEQYF.